The 28 T cell receptor beta chains in this list originate from one sample, sequenced in a study of technical replicates of blood from several donors. TCRdb keeps only in-frame clones here, not all; method: immunoSEQ multiplex PCR. The repertoire includes 70,000 to 80,000 clones, approximately 90% of them detected once, and 0.42% sits in the top ten. Sequenced: T cells isolated from PBMCs. These receptors originate from a human donor in good health.

Concerning this clone: In the same sample, other DNA sequences code for this CDR3. The rearrangement joins TRBV19 to TRBJ2-1; 8 nucleotides align to TRBD2. Germline trimming cut 7 bases from V and 3 bases from J; bases unmatched to any gene: 8. The CDR3 runs 15 residues. Germline loops: CDR1 LNHDA, CDR2 SQIVND (reference sequence). The CDR3 bases are TGTGCCAGTACCCCGGGAACTAGCGGCTACAATGAGCAGTTCTTC. Its translation: CASTPGTSGYNEQFF.

V is TRBV6-6 and J is TRBJ2-1; D is possibly TRBD1 (5 bases). This CDR3 has 16 amino acids. Trimming took 5 bases from V and 3 from J, leaving 17 bases between them. Germline CDR1 reads MNHNY; CDR2 reads SVGAGI (reference sequence). CDR3 bases: TGTGCCAGCAGTCGCCGTGGCCTAAGGGGCTACAATGAGCAGTTCTTC. This codes for CASSRRGLRGYNEQFF.

The chain carries TRBV29-1 and TRBJ1-1; D is perhaps TRBD1 (5 bases). The CDR3 is 13 amino acids. In germline, CDR1 is SQVTM, CDR2 ANQGSEA. V lost 5 bases and J 6 bases, leaving 16 bases between the germline ends. In DNA, the CDR3 is TGCAGCGTTTCGGGGGGGAAGGGCGCTGAAGCTTTCTTT. As protein: CSVSGGKGAEAFF.

The chain carries TRBV6-5 and TRBJ2-1; D remains unclear. This CDR3 is built from 13 residues. CDR1 MNHEY and CDR2 SVGAGI come from the germline V gene. V dropped 2 bases and J dropped 7 bases, with 9 bases sitting between them. CDR3 amino acids: CASSYGLLNEQFF. In DNA, the CDR3 is TGTGCCAGCAGTTACGGGCTGTTAAATGAGCAGTTCTTC.

The chain combines TRBV27 with TRBJ2-1, with 8 nucleotides matching TRBD2. The germline gives CDR1 MNHEY, CDR2 SMNVEV (reference sequence). The CDR3 consists of 16 residues. The junction had 8 bases not matched to a gene; V was cut back by 1 base and J by 6 bases. CDR3 DNA: TGTGCCAGCAGTTTATTTGTGGCGGGAGGTGGCAATGAGCAGTTCTTC. It is translated as CASSLFVAGGGNEQFF.

The V call is TRBV27, the J call TRBJ1-5; D unclear. The CDR3 totals 14 residues. V lost 0 bases and J lost 5, with 8 bases in between. From germline, CDR1 is MNHEY and CDR2 SMNVEV (reference sequence). CDR3 bases: TGTGCCAGCAGTTTATCGAGAGGCGATCAGCCCCAGCATTTT. Its protein is CASSLSRGDQPQHF.

This clone was seen more than once but under ten times. DNA for the CDR3: TGTGCCAGCTTATTTGGGGGACAGATCCACAATGAGCAGTTCTTC. Residues: CASLFGGQIHNEQFF. The chain uses TRBV28 and TRBJ2-1; 7 bases line up with TRBD1. Germline CDR1 reads MDHEN; CDR2 reads SYDVKM. V trimming: 8 bases; J trimming: 5 bases; junction bases outside the gene matches: 12. The CDR3 is made up of 15 amino acids.

The chain employs TRBV7-8 and TRBJ2-7; D is undetermined. Germline assignment: CDR1 SGHVS and CDR2 FQNEAQ. V lost 5 bases to trimming and J lost 7 bases, with 12 bases between them. The CDR3 consists of 12 residues. The CDR3 region is CASSPRLREQYF. CDR3 in DNA: TGTGCCAGCAGCCCTAGACTTAGGGAGCAGTACTTC.

The CDR3 DNA reads TGTGCCAGCAGTTTACCCGGGACAGGGGATTTAGGGGAGCAGTACTTC. It encodes CASSLPGTGDLGEQYF. V gene TRBV28 combines with J gene TRBJ2-7; 10 positions agree with TRBD1. The CDR3 is made up of 16 amino acids. Germline loops: CDR1 MDHEN, CDR2 SYDVKM. The J segment lost 7 bases and the V segment lost 2 bases, leaving 11 bases of the junction unmatched. The whole variable domain, remainder taken from reference TRBV28 and TRBJ2-7, is DVKVTQSSRYLVKRTGEKVFLECVQDMDHENMFWYRQDPGLGLRLIYFSYDVKMKEKGDIPEGYSVSREKKERFSLILESASTNQTSMYLCASSLPGTGDLGEQYFGPGTRLTVT.

The chain employs TRBV7-3 and TRBJ2-1; D is uncertain. CDR1 SGHTA and CDR2 FQGTGA come from the germline V gene. Trimming left V 5 bases short and J 15 bases short, with 20 bases between. The CDR3 length is 13 residues. The CDR3 reads CASSLDPAAARFF. The DNA of the CDR3 is TGTGCCAGCAGCCTTGACCCCGCGGCAGCCCGGTTCTTC.

J is TRBJ1-2 and V is TRBV4-2; a weak D match, TRBD1 (6 bases). Deletions cut 1 base from V and 10 bases from J, with 10 bases between. Per the germline V gene, CDR1 is LGHNA and CDR2 is YNFKEQ. The CDR3 consists of 12 residues. The CDR3 reads CASSQAGADYTF. The CDR3 DNA follows: TGTGCCAGCAGCCAAGCAGGGGCGGACTACACCTTC.

The chain is built from TRBV19 and TRBJ2-3; 9 positions match TRBD2. Trimming at V came to 5 bases and at J to 6 bases, leaving 12 bases not matched to a gene. CDR1 LNHDA and CDR2 SQIVND come from the germline V gene (reference sequence). The CDR3 consists of 16 residues. CDR3 in DNA: TGTGCCAGTAGTCTCGGATTAGCGGGAGTGGGGGATACGCAGTATTTT. Protein product: CASSLGLAGVGDTQYF.

This clone was recorded only once. V and J are TRBV13 and TRBJ2-7; D remains unclear. This CDR3 contains 15 residues. Germline CDR1 reads PRHDT; CDR2 reads FYEKMQ (reference sequence). The germline V and J ends were trimmed by 1 base and 5 bases, with 15 bases remaining between them. The CDR3 region has the DNA TGTGCCAGCAGCTTAGTGGGCGCAGGTTCTGACGAGCAGTACTTC. Residues: CASSLVGAGSDEQYF.

The V gene is TRBV4-2, the J gene TRBJ2-5; tentatively, D is TRBD1 (5 bases). This CDR3 has 15 amino acids. Per the germline V gene, CDR1 is LGHNA and CDR2 is YNFKEQ. V dropped 1 base and J dropped 3 bases, with 12 bases sitting between them. CDR3 coding DNA: TGTGCCAGCAGCCAAGCAGGCAGGGCCAAAGAGACCCAGTACTTC. It translates to CASSQAGRAKETQYF.

This chain connects TRBV6-6 to TRBJ1-5, with unresolved D. Germline V gives CDR1 MNHNY, CDR2 SVGAGI (reference sequence). The V gene lost 6 bases and the J gene lost 2 bases, with 17 bases spanning the gap. This CDR3 has 16 amino acids. The CDR3 region has the DNA TGTGCCAGCAGCCCAGGCCCACCAAGAGGCAATCAGCCCCAGCATTTT. This encodes CASSPGPPRGNQPQHF.

This chain connects TRBV10-2 to TRBJ1-2; D might be TRBD1 (5 bases). Germline CDR1 reads WSHSY; CDR2 reads SAAADI. V dropped 4 bases and J dropped 7 bases, with 10 bases sitting between them. This CDR3 has 12 residues. CDR3 protein: CASSVGVSGYTF. Here the CDR3 DNA reads TGCGCCAGCAGTGTAGGGGTTTCTGGCTACACCTTC.

The chain uses TRBV7-9 and TRBJ2-1; the match to TRBD2 covers 7 bases. The CDR3 runs to 16 residues. Germline trimming cut 1 base from V and 3 bases from J; bases unmatched to any gene: 6. Germline V CDR1 and CDR2: SEHNR, FQNEAQ (reference sequence). CDR3 DNA sequence: TGTGCCAGCAGCTTAGTGGCGGGAGTTGGCTACAATGAGCAGTTCTTC. It specifies CASSLVAGVGYNEQFF.

V and J are TRBV5-1 and TRBJ2-2; D perhaps matches TRBD1 (5 bases). V lost 1 base to trimming and J lost 6 bases, with 13 bases between them. Germline CDR1 is SGHRS and CDR2 is YFSETQ. This CDR3 region has 15 residues. The CDR3 reads CASSLLQGKAGELFF. In DNA, the CDR3 is TGCGCCAGCAGCTTGTTGCAGGGCAAGGCCGGGGAGCTGTTTTTT.

J is TRBJ2-3 and V is TRBV29-1; 9 bases agree with TRBD1. Germline CDR1 reads SQVTM; CDR2 reads ANQGSEA. CDR3 size: 12 residues. J gave up 2 bases and V 8 bases, and 2 bases lay outside the gene matches. The CDR3 bases are TGCAGCAGACAGGGGGACACAGATACGCAGTATTTT. Translating gives CSRQGDTDTQYF.

CDR3 in DNA: TGTGCCAGCAGCGTAGAGTGGGGACTGGACAATGAGCAGTTCTTC. Translated, it gives CASSVEWGLDNEQFF. V gene TRBV9 combines with J gene TRBJ2-1, with D maybe TRBD2 (6 bases). The V and J ends lost 0 bases and 5 bases respectively, with 12 bases between them. CDR3 size: 15 residues. CDR1 SGDLS and CDR2 YYNGEE come from the germline V gene.

The chain links TRBV5-1 to TRBJ2-1; D is perhaps TRBD2 (7 bases). The CDR3 is 13 amino acids. The V gene lost 4 bases and the J gene lost 13 bases, with 18 bases spanning the gap. From germline, CDR1 is SGHRS and CDR2 YFSETQ. CDR3: CASSPHQGRGQFF. The CDR3 bases are TGCGCCAGCAGCCCCCATCAGGGGAGGGGCCAGTTCTTC.

There are a few counts of this clone. This chain connects TRBV5-4 to TRBJ1-1; D ambiguous. Germline loops: CDR1 SGHNT, CDR2 YYREEE (reference sequence). The CDR3 totals 14 residues. V lost 5 bases to trimming and J lost 1 base, with 12 bases between them. Here the CDR3 reads CASSLGGSNTEAFF. CDR3 nucleotide sequence: TGTGCCAGCAGTCTAGGAGGGTCGAACACTGAAGCTTTCTTT.

V gene TRBV27 combines with J gene TRBJ1-1; TRBD1 is a possible D gene (5 bases). Trimming took off 2 bases at V and 4 bases at J, with 11 bases between the two ends. This CDR3 region has 14 residues. Germline V gene sequence: CDR1 MNHEY, CDR2 SMNVEV (reference sequence). The CDR3 here is CASSLSQGSTEAFF. CDR3 DNA: TGTGCCAGCAGTTTAAGTCAGGGTAGCACTGAAGCTTTCTTT.

This clone appeared once. The chain couples TRBV6-5 to TRBJ1-1, with D perhaps TRBD1 (6 bases). V was trimmed by 7 bases and J by 4 bases, leaving 16 bases between them. Germline-derived CDR1 and CDR2 are MNHEY and SVGAGI. CDR3 length: 14 residues. The CDR3 loop reads CASTSSIQGTEAFF. The CDR3 coding sequence is TGTGCCAGCACCTCCTCCATACAGGGCACTGAAGCTTTCTTT.

V and J are TRBV28 and TRBJ1-1, with no clear D. With 8 bases removed from V and 5 bases from J, the gap between germline ends came to 15 bases. CDR1 and CDR2 (germline): MDHEN, SYDVKM. This CDR3 is 13 amino acids long. The CDR3 DNA is TGTGCCAGCGAACGGGGTCGGAGAACTGAAGCTTTCTTT. It encodes CASERGRRTEAFF.

The V gene is TRBV30, the J gene TRBJ2-5, with a weak D call TRBD2 (6 bases). The CDR3 loop spans 12 amino acids. CDR1 is GTSNPN and CDR2 is SVGIG in the germline V gene (reference sequence). The ends were cut back, 2 bases at V and 3 bases at J, with 7 bases in the middle. CDR3 nucleotides: TGTGCCTGGAGTACGGGAGAAGAGACCCAGTACTTC. Protein product: CAWSTGEETQYF.

The chain has TRBV7-6 and TRBJ2-1; 11 bases agree with TRBD2. Germline values: CDR1 SGHVS, CDR2 FNYEAQ. CDR3 length: 17 residues. Unmatched junction bases numbered 7, after V lost 1 base and J lost 5 bases. CDR3: CASSLGVTSGTNNEQFF. CDR3 nucleotide sequence: TGTGCCAGCAGCTTAGGAGTGACTAGCGGGACGAACAATGAGCAGTTCTTC. The full variable domain, in which reference TRBV7-6 and TRBJ2-1 provide the parts outside the CDR3, is GAGVSQSPRYKVTKRGQDVALRCDPISGHVSLYWYRQALGQGPEFLTYFNYEAQQDKSGLPNDRFSAERPEGSISTLTIQRTEQRDSAMYRCASSLGVTSGTNNEQFFGPGTRLTVL.

The chain combines TRBV11-2 with TRBJ1-2; no clear D. Deletions cut 5 bases from V and 1 base from J, with 5 bases between. CDR1 and CDR2 from the germline V gene are SGHAT and FQNNGV. This CDR3 region has 12 residues. CDR3 sequence: CASSPINYGYTF. The CDR3 DNA reads TGTGCCAGCAGCCCTATTAACTATGGCTACACCTTC.